The 31 T cell receptor beta chains in this list originate from one sample, sequenced in a study of blood T cell repertoires in COVID-19. Assay: immunoSEQ multiplex PCR; the TCRdb copy retains only in-frame clones and omits some. The repertoire consists of about 250,000 clones, with approximately 83% occurring once and the leading ten covering about 9%. The sample was peripheral blood. The receptors were gathered from a man aged 80 or over with acute or convalescent COVID-19.

In DNA, the CDR3 is TGTGCCAGCAGCTTAATGACAGGGGGGAATTACGAGCAGTACTTC. This codes for CASSLMTGGNYEQYF. This sequence joins TRBV7-2 and TRBJ2-7; 9 bases are a match to TRBD1. CDR3 size: 15 residues. V lost 2 bases to trimming and J lost 4 bases; unmatched junction nucleotides: 6. From germline, CDR1 is SGHTA and CDR2 FQGNSA.

This sequence joins TRBV28 and TRBJ2-1, with D possibly being TRBD2 (5 bases). V dropped 0 bases and J dropped 0 bases, with 9 bases sitting between them. The CDR3 is 16 residues long. Germline CDR1 reads MDHEN; CDR2 reads SYDVKM. This chain's CDR3 is CASSLWDLRSYNEQFF. The CDR3 nucleotides are TGTGCCAGCAGTTTATGGGACTTACGCTCCTACAATGAGCAGTTCTTC.

The chain employs TRBV5-5 and TRBJ2-1; 12 bases line up with TRBD1. Germline V CDR1 and CDR2: SGHKS, YYEKEE (reference sequence). The CDR3 contains 16 residues. After removal of 0 bases from V and 5 bases from J, the junction contained 3 bases not matched to a gene. CDR3 in amino acids: CASSLDWDRGHNEQFF. The CDR3 DNA follows: TGTGCCAGCAGCTTGGATTGGGACAGGGGGCACAATGAGCAGTTCTTC.

The chain uses TRBV5-1 and TRBJ2-3; 8 bases agree with TRBD1. V gave up 4 bases and J gave up 0 bases; unmatched junction bases: 4. The CDR3 contains 15 residues. Germline CDR1 SGHRS, CDR2 YFSETQ. CDR3 sequence (DNA): TGCGCCAGCAGCAAACAGGGGGTTAGCACAGATACGCAGTATTTT. Protein sequence: CASSKQGVSTDTQYF.

The chain recombines TRBV3-1 (or the pseudogene TRBV3-2) with TRBJ2-7; D perhaps matches TRBD1 (6 bases). Germline V gene data show CDR1 as LGHDT and CDR2 as YNNKEL (reference sequence). The CDR3 loop spans 16 amino acids. V was shortened by 1 base and J by 0 bases, with 13 bases between the two germline ends. This CDR3 reads CASSQVQGRSSYEQYF. The CDR3 coding sequence is TGTGCCAGCAGCCAAGTACAGGGCCGAAGCTCCTACGAGCAGTACTTC.

The chain couples TRBV5-1 to TRBJ1-2; D possibly corresponds to TRBD1 (6 bases). CDR1 and CDR2 from the germline V gene are SGHRS and YFSETQ. Trimming shortened V by 2 bases and J by 0 bases, and 8 bases separated the two germline ends. This CDR3 has 14 amino acids. The CDR3 protein is CASSFGQSNYGYTF. The CDR3 DNA is TGCGCCAGCAGCTTTGGACAGTCTAACTATGGCTACACCTTC.

V is TRBV14 and J is TRBJ1-4; D remains unclear. Per germline, CDR1 SGHDN and CDR2 FVKESK. There are 13 residues in the CDR3. V was pared by 4 bases and J by 8 bases, with 11 bases between. This chain's CDR3 is CASSRLSPEKLFF. CDR3 DNA: TGTGCCAGCAGCCGACTTTCCCCCGAAAAACTGTTTTTT.

The V gene is TRBV7-2, the J gene TRBJ2-2; D gene unclear. This CDR3 has 16 residues. Trimming shortened V by 5 bases and J by 1 base, and 14 bases separated the two germline ends. CDR1 SGHTA and CDR2 FQGNSA come from the germline V gene. The CDR3 loop reads CASSPSGTENTGELFF. The CDR3 DNA sequence: TGTGCCAGCAGCCCTTCAGGCACCGAGAACACCGGGGAGCTGTTTTTT.

DNA of the CDR3: TGTGCCAGCTCACACGGACAGAGCAATCAGCCCCAGCATTTT. It yields the protein CASSHGQSNQPQHF. The chain recombines TRBV18 with TRBJ1-5, with D possibly being TRBD1 (6 bases). Trimming took 4 bases from V and 1 from J, leaving 8 bases between them. Germline lookup yields CDR1 KGHSH and CDR2 LQKENI. The CDR3 runs to 14 residues.

This chain uses TRBV5-1 with TRBJ2-3, with 13 bases fitting TRBD2. The trim removed 5 bases at V and 2 bases at J, leaving 5 bases unmatched. CDR1 and CDR2 from the germline V gene are SGHRS and YFSETQ. The length of the CDR3 is 16 residues. For the CDR3, the DNA is TGCGCCAGCAGTAATGGACTAGCGGGGGTCACAGATACGCAGTATTTT. It yields the protein CASSNGLAGVTDTQYF.

V usage is TRBV12-3 or TRBV12-4 and J usage is TRBJ1-1, with D uncertain. This CDR3 comprises 12 residues. V was shortened by 5 bases and J by 5 bases, with 9 bases between the two germline ends. CDR3 DNA sequence: TGTGCCAGCAGTCCGTCGGGTACTGAAGCTTTCTTT. Translating it yields CASSPSGTEAFF.

There are a few counts of this clone. The chain has TRBV3-1 (or the pseudogene TRBV3-2) and TRBJ1-2; TRBD1 agrees at 11 bases. Germline CDR1 reads LGHDT; CDR2 reads YNNKEL (reference sequence). V lost 1 base, J lost 4 bases, and 5 bases stayed unmatched. The CDR3 consists of 16 residues. CDR3 region: CASSQGTGGEGYGYTF. CDR3 bases: TGTGCCAGCAGCCAAGGGACAGGGGGCGAGGGCTATGGCTACACCTTC.

The V gene is TRBV6-1, the J gene TRBJ1-1; 7 nucleotides agree with TRBD1. J lost 4 bases, V lost 2 bases, and 4 bases had no gene match. Germline lookup yields CDR1 MNHNS and CDR2 SASEGT. The CDR3 covers 14 residues. CDR3 in amino acids: CASSERQGSTEAFF. CDR3 sequence (DNA): TGTGCCAGCAGTGAACGACAGGGCAGCACTGAAGCTTTCTTT.

J is TRBJ2-7 and V is TRBV5-6; TRBD2 matches at 7 bases. V dropped 1 base and J dropped 3; count of bases not matched to a gene: 10. CDR3 length: 16 amino acids. Germline CDR1 reads SGHDT; CDR2 reads YYEEEE. The CDR3 reads CASSLPRTRGFYEQYF. DNA for the CDR3: TGTGCCAGCAGCTTGCCGAGGACTAGGGGATTCTACGAGCAGTACTTC.

This sequence joins TRBV18 and TRBJ2-7, with TRBD2 identical over 10 bases. The CDR3 sequence is 16 residues long. V trimming: 2 bases; J trimming: 6 bases; junction bases outside the gene matches: 10. Germline CDR1 reads KGHSH; CDR2 reads LQKENI. The CDR3 sequence is CASSPDRAGGPIEQYF. CDR3 nucleotides: TGTGCCAGCTCACCAGATAGAGCGGGAGGGCCTATCGAGCAGTACTTC. The complete variable domain, with remaining parts taken from reference TRBV18 and TRBJ2-7, reads NAGVMQNPRHLVRRRGQEARLRCSPMKGHSHVYWYRQLPEEGLKFMVYLQKENIIDESGMPKERFSAEFPKEGPSILRIQQVVRGDSAAYFCASSPDRAGGPIEQYFGPGTRLTVT.

The chain joins TRBV6-4 to TRBJ2-2, with 8 bases fitting TRBD1. Germline CDR1 and CDR2: MRHNA and SNTAGT. The CDR3 is 15 residues long. The junction had 5 bases not matched to a gene; V was cut back by 2 bases and J by 6 bases. The CDR3 DNA sequence: TGTGCCAGCAGTGACAGCAGGGGGCCCGCCGGGGAGCTGTTTTTT. Its translation is CASSDSRGPAGELFF.

This chain joins TRBV7-8 and TRBJ1-5, with D unclear. V gave up 5 bases and J gave up 0 bases, with 11 bases separating them. CDR3 length: 15 residues. Germline CDR1 is SGHVS and CDR2 is FQNEAQ. CDR3 residues: CASSQADFSNQPQHF. CDR3 nucleotides: TGTGCCAGCAGCCAGGCGGACTTTAGCAATCAGCCCCAGCATTTT.

CDR3 nucleotide sequence: TGTGCCAGCAGCGCTGACAGGGGCGGATCACCCCTCCACTTT. Encoded protein: CASSADRGGSPLHF. V usage is TRBV9 and J usage is TRBJ1-6; 8 nucleotides agree with TRBD1. CDR1 is SGDLS, CDR2 YYNGEE, per germline. The CDR3 is made up of 14 amino acids. J lost 10 bases, V lost 3 bases, and 6 bases had no gene match.

The chain employs TRBV2 and TRBJ1-6, with D possibly TRBD1 on 6 matching bases. Germline V gene data show CDR1 as SNHLY and CDR2 as FYNNEI. V was cut by 7 bases and J by 14 bases, with 21 bases left in between. The CDR3 has 14 amino acids. In DNA, the CDR3 is TGTGCCAGCAACCCAGGACAGACATATTCGGCCCTCCACTTT. Its translation is CASNPGQTYSALHF.

This rearrangement joins TRBV19 to TRBJ1-5; tentatively, D is TRBD1 (5 bases). CDR1 LNHDA and CDR2 SQIVND come from the germline V gene (reference sequence). Trimming took off 5 bases at V and 6 bases at J, with 14 bases between the two ends. The CDR3 extends over 14 amino acids. CDR3 coding DNA: TGTGCCAGTAGTGGCGGGGGGTATCGTCAGCCCCAGCATTTT. Its translation: CASSGGGYRQPQHF. The whole variable domain, remainder taken from reference TRBV19 and TRBJ1-5, is DGGITQSPKYLFRKEGQNVTLSCEQNLNHDAMYWYRQDPGQGLRLIYYSQIVNDFQKGDIAEGYSVSREKKESFPLTVTSAQKNPTAFYLCASSGGGYRQPQHFGDGTRLSIL.

V usage is TRBV6-5 and J usage is TRBJ1-4; a weak D match, TRBD1 (5 bases). This CDR3 has 12 residues. Trimming left V 6 bases short and J 6 bases short, with 8 bases between. Per the germline V gene, CDR1 is MNHEY and CDR2 is SVGAGI. CDR3 amino acids: CASRAGHEKLFF. CDR3 sequence (DNA): TGTGCCAGCAGGGCAGGGCATGAAAAACTGTTTTTT.

The sample holds a few counts of this clone. This sequence joins TRBV10-3 and TRBJ1-3, with unresolved D. Germline CDR1 and CDR2: ENHRY and SYGVKD. The CDR3 consists of 14 residues. The ends were cut back, 0 bases at V and 4 bases at J, with 7 bases in the middle. This CDR3 is CAISESPVGNTIYF. DNA of the CDR3: TGTGCCATCAGTGAGTCTCCGGTCGGAAACACCATATATTTT.

The chain recombines TRBV27 with TRBJ2-7; possible D gene TRBD1, 5 bases. Trimming shortened V by 6 bases and J by 0 bases, and 12 bases separated the two germline ends. Germline CDR1 and CDR2: MNHEY and SMNVEV (reference sequence). There are 14 residues in the CDR3. The CDR3 protein is CASSTRDFSYEQYF. DNA of the CDR3: TGTGCCAGCAGCACCAGGGATTTCTCCTACGAGCAGTACTTC.

As concerns this clone: Other DNA sequences in this sample translate to the same CDR3. This chain connects TRBV9 to TRBJ1-5, with TRBD1 identical over 7 bases. J lost 4 bases, V lost 2 bases, and 3 bases had no gene match. The CDR3 extends over 14 amino acids. Germline CDR1 and CDR2: SGDLS and YYNGEE. CDR3 sequence reads: CASSVGTVNQPQHF. CDR3 coding DNA: TGTGCCAGCAGCGTGGGGACAGTTAATCAGCCCCAGCATTTT.

This clone appeared once. The chain couples TRBV12-3 or TRBV12-4 to TRBJ2-7; 7 bases are a match to TRBD1. This CDR3 spans 13 amino acids. V was clipped by 5 bases and J by 1 base; unmatched bases: 2. CDR3 sequence (DNA): TGTGCCAGCAGTGGGACAGTATCCTACGAGCAGTACTTC. It encodes CASSGTVSYEQYF.

The rearrangement links TRBV5-1 to TRBJ2-2; 7 bases fit TRBD1. V gave up 4 bases and J gave up 2 bases; unmatched junction bases: 11. This CDR3 has 17 amino acids. In germline, CDR1 is SGHRS, CDR2 YFSETQ. CDR3 protein: CASSPDPGQLNTGELFF. The CDR3, as DNA: TGCGCCAGCAGCCCTGACCCGGGACAGCTCAACACCGGGGAGCTGTTTTTT.

V is TRBV7-9 and J is TRBJ1-1; TRBD1 might be the D (6 bases). V lost 5 bases and J 1 base, leaving 14 bases between the germline ends. The germline gives CDR1 SEHNR, CDR2 FQNEAQ (reference sequence). This CDR3 has 15 amino acids. The CDR3 region is CASSPPGEENTEAFF. CDR3 nucleotide sequence: TGTGCCAGCAGCCCGCCAGGGGAAGAGAACACTGAAGCTTTCTTT.

The rearrangement uses TRBV13 and TRBJ2-7; D perhaps matches TRBD2 (7 bases). The germline V gene has CDR1 PRHDT and CDR2 FYEKMQ (reference sequence). The CDR3 loop spans 14 amino acids. Trimming left V 3 bases short and J 7 bases short, with 16 bases between. The CDR3 is CASSFRGGSREQYF. Written as DNA, the CDR3 is TGTGCCAGCAGCTTTAGGGGGGGCTCGCGGGAGCAGTACTTC.

This sequence joins TRBV4-1 and TRBJ2-5; TRBD1 agrees at 9 bases. V shed 4 bases and J 5 bases; nucleotides not matched to a gene: 8. The CDR3 runs 15 residues. Germline V gene sequence: CDR1 MGHRA, CDR2 YSYEKL. CDR3 sequence: CASSPPDRGRETQYF. The CDR3, as DNA: TGCGCCAGCAGCCCCCCGGACAGGGGACGGGAGACCCAGTACTTC.

V is TRBV19 and J is TRBJ2-4; D gene unclear. This CDR3 comprises 14 residues. CDR1 and CDR2 (germline): LNHDA, SQIVND (reference sequence). V was clipped by 5 bases and J by 6 bases, with 14 bases between them. This CDR3 reads CASSQAPTGNIQYF. CDR3 nucleotides: TGTGCCAGTAGTCAAGCCCCCACGGGAAACATTCAGTACTTC.

The chain is built from TRBV30 and TRBJ1-1, with 8 bases fitting TRBD1. V was pared by 4 bases and J by 5 bases, with 15 bases of the junction left unmatched. This CDR3 is 16 amino acids long. Germline V CDR1 and CDR2: GTSNPN, SVGIG (reference sequence). The CDR3 protein is CAWIPAATGGITEAFF. CDR3 DNA sequence: TGTGCCTGGATCCCTGCCGCCACAGGGGGAATTACTGAAGCTTTCTTT.